The next 31 T cell receptor beta chains were all read from a single sample in a study of T cells in Graves' hyperthyroidism and ophthalmopathy. The source material, RNA transcripts, was used to amplify TCR beta CDR3 regions. First-round RT-PCR of the TCR CDR3 relied on the HTBI primer set. TCRdb reanalysed the multiplex PCR reads using MiXCR and keeps one entry per CDR3 protein. The sample consists of around 350,000 distinct CDR3 sequences, approximately 18% of them appearing once. What was sequenced was blood. These receptors were taken from a woman aged 30 to 39 with Graves' hyperthyroidism that later progressed to Graves' ophthalmopathy.

This clonotype was counted many times. The V call is TRBV19, the J call TRBJ1-2, with D tentatively TRBD1 (5 bases). V gave up 6 bases and J gave up 2 bases, with 16 bases separating them. The germline V gene encodes CDR1 LNHDA and CDR2 SQIVND (reference sequence). CDR3 length: 15 amino acids. CDR3 coding DNA: TGTGCCAGTAGCAATCCCCATCGGGGGAACTATGGCTACACCTTC. Protein product: CASSNPHRGNYGYTF.

Ten or more counts support this clonotype. The genes are TRBV27 and TRBJ1-2, with D perhaps matching TRBD1 (5 bases). This CDR3 spans 14 amino acids. Germline V gives CDR1 MNHEY, CDR2 SMNVEV (reference sequence). V was pared by 6 bases and J by 8 bases, with 19 bases between. The CDR3 loop reads CASSLLGAGQGYTF. CDR3 nucleotide sequence: TGTGCCAGCAGCCTTCTCGGGGCGGGCCAGGGCTACACCTTC.

In its sample, this clonotype was seen many times. V and J are TRBV12-3 or TRBV12-4 and TRBJ2-6; D is unclear. The CDR3 covers 15 residues. The ends were cut back, 3 bases at V and 1 base at J, with 7 bases in the middle. CDR3 nucleotide sequence: TGTGCCAGCAGTTTCTCGCCGTCTGGGGCCAACGTCCTGACTTTC. Its translation: CASSFSPSGANVLTF.

This clonotype was counted only a few times. V usage is TRBV4-1 and J usage is TRBJ2-7; TRBD1 matches at 8 bases. This CDR3 spans 14 amino acids. J lost 2 bases, V lost 3 bases, and 3 bases had no gene match. CDR1 MGHRA and CDR2 YSYEKL come from the germline V gene. CDR3 sequence: CASSQRDRTYEQYF. CDR3 coding DNA: TGCGCCAGCAGCCAGAGGGACAGGACCTACGAGCAGTACTTC.

The sample holds many counts of this clonotype. This rearrangement joins TRBV4-1 to TRBJ1-1, with 7 bases fitting TRBD1. There are 15 residues in the CDR3. V lost 5 bases to trimming and J lost 0 bases; unmatched junction nucleotides: 6. Germline V gene data show CDR1 as MGHRA and CDR2 as YSYEKL. The CDR3, as DNA: TGCGCCAGCAGCAACCGGGACAGCCTGAACACTGAAGCTTTCTTT. Protein product: CASSNRDSLNTEAFF.

This clonotype was observed a few times. This chain links TRBV29-1 with TRBJ2-7, with 11 positions matching TRBD2. Trimming at V came to 5 bases and at J to 5 bases, leaving 8 bases not matched to a gene. The CDR3 runs to 14 residues. In germline, CDR1 is SQVTM, CDR2 ANQGSEA. For the CDR3, the DNA is TGCAGCGTTAAAACTAGCGGGAGATTAGACGAGCAGTACTTC. It codes for CSVKTSGRLDEQYF.

There are many counts of this clonotype. This chain links TRBV6-1 with TRBJ2-7, with 8 bases identical to TRBD1. Germline V gene data show CDR1 as MNHNS and CDR2 as SASEGT. V was pared by 5 bases and J by 3 bases, with 15 bases of the junction left unmatched. The CDR3 contains 17 residues. The CDR3 loop is CASSHPLTGQGVYEQYF. The CDR3 bases are TGTGCCAGCAGTCACCCCTTGACTGGACAGGGTGTCTACGAGCAGTACTTC.

This clonotype was seen at least ten times. The chain links TRBV5-8 to TRBJ1-5, with a possible D match to TRBD1 (5 bases). The V gene's germline CDR1 is SGHTS and CDR2 YDEGEE. The CDR3 is made up of 15 amino acids. Trimming took off 7 bases at V and 1 base at J, with 15 bases between the two ends. CDR3: CASGWGGRSNQPQHF. The CDR3 region has the DNA TGTGCCAGCGGCTGGGGGGGGAGGAGCAATCAGCCCCAGCATTTT.

This clonotype was seen ten or more times. In DNA, the CDR3 is TGTGCCAGCGCATGGACTAGCGGGAACAATGAGCAGTTCTTC. Its translation is CASAWTSGNNEQFF. The V gene is TRBV27, the J gene TRBJ2-1; the match to TRBD2 covers 12 bases. Looked up from germline, CDR1 is MNHEY and CDR2 is SMNVEV (reference sequence). V dropped 8 bases and J dropped 5; count of bases not matched to a gene: 4. This CDR3 region has 14 residues.

The chain couples TRBV7-9 to TRBJ2-7, with D possibly being TRBD1 (5 bases). The CDR3 spans 16 residues. Germline V gene sequence: CDR1 SEHNR, CDR2 FQNEAQ (reference sequence). Trimming took 4 bases from V and 1 from J, leaving 17 bases between them. The CDR3 region is CASSSPGWKGSYEQYF. Written as DNA, the CDR3 is TGTGCCAGCAGCTCTCCAGGGTGGAAGGGGTCCTACGAGCAGTACTTC. Together with reference TRBV7-9 and TRBJ2-7, the CDR3 gives the full variable domain: DTGVSQNPRHKITKRGQNVTFRCDPISEHNRLYWYRQTLGQGPEFLTYFQNEAQLEKSRLLSDRFSAERPKGSFSTLEIQRTEQGDSAMYLCASSSPGWKGSYEQYFGPGTRLTVT.

About this clonotype: An end of the junction does not agree with germline; a read error may underlie this. The chain couples TRBV10-3 to TRBJ1-6; no clear D. This CDR3 region has 13 residues. The germline gives CDR1 ENHRY, CDR2 SYGVKD. CDR3 amino acids: CAVRAAEGSPLHF. CDR3 nucleotide sequence: TGTGCCGTCAGAGCGGCAGAAGGTTCACCCCTCCACTTT.

The sample holds many counts of this clonotype. This sequence joins TRBV3-1 and TRBJ2-1, with D unresolved. The CDR3 has 14 residues. V gave up 1 base and J gave up 3 bases, with 7 bases separating them. The germline CDR1 and CDR2 sequences are LGHDT and YNNKEL (reference sequence). The CDR3, as DNA: TGTGCCAGCAGCCAAGGGCAGAACTACAATGAGCAGTTCTTC. It is translated as CASSQGQNYNEQFF.

The genes are TRBV5-5 and TRBJ2-2; D remains ambiguous. This CDR3 has 13 residues. CDR1 SGHKS and CDR2 YYEKEE come from the germline V gene (reference sequence). V was pared by 2 bases and J by 4 bases, with 6 bases between. The DNA for the CDR3 is TGTGCCAGCAGCTTAACGGCCACCGGGGAGCTGTTTTTT. As protein: CASSLTATGELFF.

The table lists this clonotype with many counts. This chain joins TRBV4-1 and TRBJ2-1; possible D gene TRBD2, 6 bases. Germline lookup yields CDR1 MGHRA and CDR2 YSYEKL. There are 17 residues in the CDR3. V lost 3 bases and J lost 5, with 20 bases in between. The CDR3 spells CASSQEETRSSHNEQFF. Written as DNA, the CDR3 is TGCGCCAGCAGCCAGGAAGAGACTAGGTCGTCCCACAATGAGCAGTTCTTC.

This clonotype was detected many times. The chain couples TRBV28 to TRBJ1-1; the D is unclear. Germline CDR1 is MDHEN and CDR2 is SYDVKM. The CDR3 is 15 amino acids. V was pared by 1 base and J by 1 base, with 10 bases between. CDR3 in amino acids: CASSLLGWGNTEAFF. The CDR3 bases are TGTGCCAGCAGTTTATTGGGTTGGGGGAACACTGAAGCTTTCTTT.

Many counts were recorded for this clonotype. DNA of the CDR3: TGCAGTGTAGGACAGGGGAATCAGCCCCAGCATTTT. It codes for CSVGQGNQPQHF. The chain combines TRBV20-1 with TRBJ1-5; 9 nucleotides agree with TRBD1. CDR3 length equals 12 residues. V was clipped by 7 bases and J by 4 bases; unmatched bases: 2. CDR1 is DFQATT and CDR2 is SNEGSKA in the germline V gene (reference sequence).

Only a few counts were recorded for this clonotype. The V gene is TRBV19, the J gene TRBJ2-7, with D tentatively TRBD1 (6 bases). V was cut by 3 bases and J by 1 base, with 10 bases left in between. Germline values: CDR1 LNHDA, CDR2 SQIVND (reference sequence). This CDR3 has 14 residues. The CDR3 DNA is TGTGCCAGTAGTATTGTGCAGGGGTCCTACGAGCAGTACTTC. It yields the protein CASSIVQGSYEQYF.

The V and J genes are TRBV30 and TRBJ1-1; D is uncertain. CDR3 size: 17 residues. V shed 4 bases and J shed 1 base, with 22 bases lying between them. Per germline, CDR1 GTSNPN and CDR2 SVGIG (reference sequence). CDR3 residues: CAWIGSGMTGSNTEAFF. The DNA of the CDR3 is TGTGCCTGGATCGGGTCTGGAATGACGGGATCGAACACTGAAGCTTTCTTT.

J is TRBJ1-2 and V is TRBV29-1; D uncertain. Germline V gene data show CDR1 as SQVTM and CDR2 as ANQGSEA. This CDR3 has 11 residues. V gave up 3 bases and J gave up 4 bases, with 6 bases separating them. The CDR3 sequence: CSVERVYGYTF. For the CDR3, the DNA is TGCAGCGTTGAGCGGGTCTATGGCTACACCTTC. The full variable domain, its missing parts supplied by reference TRBV29-1 and TRBJ1-2, is SAVISQKPSRDICQRGTSLTIQCQVDSQVTMMFWYRQQPGQSLTLIATANQGSEATYESGFVIDKFPISRPNLTFSTLTVSNMSPEDSSIYLCSVERVYGYTFGSGTRLTVV.

This clonotype was detected ten times or more. The rearrangement links TRBV28 to TRBJ2-7; the match to TRBD1 covers 7 bases. From germline, CDR1 is MDHEN and CDR2 SYDVKM. This CDR3 has 14 residues. V was clipped by 5 bases and J by 3 bases; unmatched bases: 7. The CDR3 reads CASSRDRIFYEQYF. CDR3 DNA: TGTGCCAGCAGTCGGGACAGAATTTTCTACGAGCAGTACTTC.

This clonotype was recorded at least ten times. The V gene is TRBV28, the J gene TRBJ2-3, with D tentatively TRBD1 or TRBD2 (5 bases each). CDR3 length: 15 residues. Germline loops: CDR1 MDHEN, CDR2 SYDVKM. V was shortened by 2 bases and J by 3 bases, with 12 bases between the two germline ends. CDR3 coding DNA: TGTGCCAGCAGTTTAAGCCGGGGACGAACAGATACGCAGTATTTT. Amino acids: CASSLSRGRTDTQYF.

For this clonotype: A single base separates this from a much larger clone, so it may be a read error. The rearrangement links TRBV11-2 to TRBJ2-1, with a tentative D call TRBD2 (6 bases). CDR1 is SGHAT and CDR2 is FQNNGV in the germline V gene. The CDR3 consists of 18 residues. V shed 1 base and J shed 1 base, with 17 bases lying between them. This chain's CDR3 is CASSLGLARGRSYNEQFF. The CDR3 coding sequence is TGTGCCAGCAGCTTAGGGCTAGCGAGGGGTAGGTCCTACAATGAGCAGTTCTTC. The variable domain in full, completed from reference TRBV11-2 and TRBJ2-1, reads EAGVAQSPRYKIIEKRQSVAFWCNPISGHATLYWYQQILGQGPKLLIQFQNNGVVDDSQLPKDRFSAERLKGVDSTLKIQPAKLEDSAVYLCASSLGLARGRSYNEQFFGPGTRLTVL.

This rearrangement joins TRBV9 to TRBJ2-7, with D perhaps matching TRBD1 or TRBD2 (6 bases each). The CDR3 extends over 15 amino acids. V shed 4 bases and J shed 2 bases, with 16 bases lying between them. CDR1 is SGDLS, CDR2 YYNGEE, per germline. CDR3: CASSLGGGGPYEQYF. In DNA, the CDR3 is TGTGCCAGCAGCCTCGGAGGGGGTGGACCCTACGAGCAGTACTTC.

This clonotype appeared many times. The chain combines TRBV5-6 with TRBJ2-7, with 9 bases fitting TRBD1. The trim removed 4 bases at V and 3 bases at J, leaving 8 bases unmatched. CDR3 length equals 15 residues. The germline gives CDR1 SGHDT, CDR2 YYEEEE. In DNA, the CDR3 is TGTGCCAGCAGCCGAGGTCCGGGACAGGGCTACGAGCAGTACTTC. It codes for CASSRGPGQGYEQYF.

This clonotype was seen repeatedly, ten times or more. V usage is TRBV19 and J usage is TRBJ2-3, with D tentatively TRBD1 (7 bases). The germline CDR1 and CDR2 sequences are LNHDA and SQIVND (reference sequence). The length of the CDR3 is 16 residues. V gave up 3 bases and J gave up 2 bases, with 15 bases separating them. Written as DNA, the CDR3 is TGTGCCAGTAGTATCCGGGGGACAGCTCTCACAGATACGCAGTATTTT. Its translation is CASSIRGTALTDTQYF.

This clonotype was found many times. The chain joins TRBV28 to TRBJ2-7; perhaps TRBD2 as D (5 bases). CDR1 and CDR2 from the germline V gene are MDHEN and SYDVKM. The CDR3 extends over 13 amino acids. V dropped 2 bases and J dropped 6 bases, with 11 bases sitting between them. The CDR3 loop is CASSLPGTAEQYF. CDR3 nucleotides: TGTGCCAGCAGTTTACCGGGAACCGCCGAGCAGTACTTC.

This clonotype was seen at least ten times. The rearrangement links TRBV15 to TRBJ2-7; 9 bases line up with TRBD2. Germline trimming cut 1 base from V and 5 bases from J; bases unmatched to any gene: 9. Germline V gene data show CDR1 as LNHNV and CDR2 as YYDKDF (reference sequence). CDR3 length: 16 residues. The CDR3 DNA reads as TGTGCCACCAGCAGAGCTCGGACTAGCGAAGTCCACGAGCAGTACTTC. Its protein product is CATSRARTSEVHEQYF.

This clonotype was counted many times. The CDR3 loop is CASSLGRNGRGGYTF. CDR3 DNA sequence: TGTGCCAGCAGTTTAGGTCGCAACGGTCGTGGAGGCTACACCTTC. The V and J genes are TRBV12-3 or TRBV12-4 and TRBJ1-2; unclear D gene. Trimming took off 1 base at V and 8 bases at J, with 17 bases between the two ends. CDR3 length: 15 amino acids.

This clonotype was found many times. This chain links TRBV12-3 or TRBV12-4 with TRBJ2-6, with 7 bases that match TRBD1. CDR3 length equals 16 residues. Unmatched junction bases numbered 9, after V lost 6 bases and J lost 4 bases. CDR3 region: CASSPYRGRGANVLTF. The CDR3 region has the DNA TGTGCCAGCAGCCCCTACAGGGGACGAGGGGCCAACGTCCTGACTTTC.

This clonotype was seen only a few times. This sequence joins TRBV6-1 and TRBJ2-3; D is possibly TRBD2 (6 bases). This CDR3 has 14 amino acids. V gave up 0 bases and J gave up 4 bases, with 8 bases separating them. Germline V gives CDR1 MNHNS, CDR2 SASEGT. The CDR3 DNA follows: TGTGCCAGCAGTGAAGCCGGGGGTGCAGATACGCAGTATTTT. Its translation: CASSEAGGADTQYF.

A remark on this clonotype: The germline gene is not matched at one end of the junction; a read error may be the cause. CDR3 in amino acids: CASSQGPGRGSYEQYF. DNA for the CDR3: TGTGCCAGCAGCCAGGGGCCGGGACGGGGCTCCTACGAGCAGTACTTC. This rearrangement joins TRBV4-1 to TRBJ2-7; weak D call: TRBD1 (6 bases). CDR1 is MGHRA, CDR2 YSYEKL, per germline. This CDR3 spans 16 amino acids.